This is a list of T cell receptor beta chains from one sample in a study of blood T cell repertoires in COVID-19. Sequenced by immunoSEQ multiplex PCR; TCRdb stores in-frame clones only, minus some. The repertoire holds under 45,000 clones, with 85% to 90% as singletons. The source material was peripheral blood. The receptor source for this set is a man aged 40-50 years with COVID-19, enrolled during active disease. Each CDR3 is given with its conserved first and last residue. The D gene is left open where the match is weak. The size of a clone is reported for some rows only, either as once, few or many, or as a class for expanded clones.

CDR3: CASSLDPGMNTEAFF
DNA: TGTGCCAGCAGCTTAGACCCAGGGATGAACACTGAAGCTTTCTTT
J: TRBJ1-1
V: TRBV7-6
D: NA
size: NA

CDR3: CASSLGRTSTDTQYF
DNA: TGTGCCAGCAGCTTGGGCAGAACTAGCACAGATACGCAGTATTTT
J: TRBJ2-3
V: TRBV7-8
D: NA
size: NA

CDR3: CASNTDSKNSPLHF
DNA: TGTGCCAGTAACACGGACAGTAAAAATTCACCCCTCCACTTT
J: TRBJ1-6
V: TRBV19
D: NA
size: NA

CDR3: CASSLVLAGGNEQFF
DNA: TGTGCCAGCAGCTTAGTACTAGCGGGAGGGAATGAGCAGTTCTTC
J: TRBJ2-1
V: TRBV7-8
D: TRBD2
size: NA

CDR3: CASAWGLGGPETQYF
DNA: TGTGCCAGCGCTTGGGGACTGGGTGGCCCGGAGACCCAGTACTTC
J: TRBJ2-5
V: TRBV14
D: NA
size: NA

CDR3: CASSPSGGGQRAFF
DNA: TGTGCCAGCAGTCCTTCAGGCGGGGGGCAGAGGGCCTTCTTT
J: TRBJ1-1
V: TRBV3-1/TRBV3-2
D: NA
size: NA

CDR3: CASGTSGKDEQFF
DNA: TGTGCCAGCGGGACTAGCGGGAAGGATGAGCAGTTCTTC
J: TRBJ2-1
V: TRBV12-3/TRBV12-4
D: TRBD2
size: NA

CDR3: CASSSSGAYNEQFF
DNA: TGTGCCAGCAGTTCTAGCGGTGCCTACAATGAGCAGTTCTTC
J: TRBJ2-1
V: TRBV28
D: TRBD2
size: NA

CDR3: CASSPLTGIGSPLHF
DNA: TGTGCCAGCAGCCCGTTGACAGGGATCGGGTCACCCCTCCACTTT
J: TRBJ1-6
V: TRBV11-2
D: TRBD1
size: NA

CDR3: CASTLAGIYGEQYF
DNA: TGTGCCAGCACCCTAGCGGGAATTTACGGCGAGCAGTACTTC
J: TRBJ2-7
V: TRBV6-5
D: TRBD2
size: NA

CDR3: CASSSGTANTGELFF
DNA: TGTGCCAGCAGCTCCGGGACAGCGAACACCGGGGAGCTGTTTTTT
J: TRBJ2-2
V: TRBV9
D: TRBD1
size: NA

CDR3: CASSPEAGYNEQFF
DNA: TGTGCCAGCTCACCAGAAGCGGGATACAATGAGCAGTTCTTC
J: TRBJ2-1
V: TRBV18
D: TRBD2
size: once

CDR3: CASSPGTSSYNEQFF
DNA: TGTGCCAGCAGCCCCGGGACTAGCTCCTACAATGAGCAGTTCTTC
J: TRBJ2-1
V: TRBV11-2
D: TRBD2
size: NA

CDR3: CASSLTSGVPRGLFF
DNA: TGTGCCAGCAGCTTGACTAGCGGGGTACCGAGGGGGCTGTTTTTT
J: TRBJ2-2
V: TRBV11-3
D: TRBD2
size: NA

CDR3: CASSVQRQFWNQETQYF
DNA: TGTGCCAGCAGTGTACAAAGACAGTTTTGGAACCAAGAGACCCAGTACTTC
J: TRBJ2-5
V: TRBV6-4
D: NA
size: NA

CDR3: CASSQGEGLTEAFF
DNA: TGCGCCAGCAGCCAAGGGGAGGGACTCACTGAAGCTTTCTTT
J: TRBJ1-1
V: TRBV4-1
D: NA
size: NA

CDR3: CASSKTGDVNEKLFF
DNA: TGTGCCAGCAGCAAAACAGGGGATGTCAATGAAAAACTGTTTTTT
J: TRBJ1-4
V: TRBV5-5
D: TRBD1
size: few

CDR3: CASSLAGGSSYNEQFF
DNA: TGTGCCAGCAGTTTAGCGGGGGGGAGCTCCTACAATGAGCAGTTCTTC
J: TRBJ2-1
V: TRBV25-1
D: TRBD2
size: NA

CDR3: CAIRGSVGELFF
DNA: TGTGCCATCAGGGGCTCAGTCGGGGAGCTGTTTTTT
J: TRBJ2-2
V: TRBV10-3
D: NA
size: NA

CDR3: CSVGTGSNEKLFF
DNA: TGCAGCGTTGGGACAGGGTCGAATGAAAAACTGTTTTTT
J: TRBJ1-4
V: TRBV29-1
D: TRBD1
size: NA

CDR3: CAWSVAVGRGASGNTIYF
DNA: TGTGCCTGGAGTGTAGCGGTTGGCAGGGGGGCCTCTGGAAACACCATATATTTT
J: TRBJ1-3
V: TRBV30
D: TRBD1
size: NA

CDR3: CASSQGWTGAPEKLFF
DNA: TGTGCCAGCAGCCAAGGGTGGACAGGGGCACCTGAAAAACTGTTTTTT
J: TRBJ1-4
V: TRBV3-1/TRBV3-2
D: TRBD1
size: once

CDR3: CASSPPTSGGYEQYF
DNA: TGTGCTAGCAGCCCCCCGACGAGCGGGGGCTACGAGCAGTACTTC
J: TRBJ2-7
V: TRBV7-7
D: TRBD2
size: NA

CDR3: CASNEAGSTDTQYF
DNA: TGTGCCAGCAACGAAGCAGGGAGCACAGATACGCAGTATTTT
J: TRBJ2-3
V: TRBV27
D: NA
size: NA

CDR3: CASSPWTGQETQYF
DNA: TGTGCCAGCAGCCCCTGGACTGGCCAAGAGACCCAGTACTTC
J: TRBJ2-5
V: TRBV11-3
D: NA
size: NA

CDR3: CASSPLRDNEQFF
DNA: TGTGCCAGCTCACCCTTGCGGGACAATGAGCAGTTCTTC
J: TRBJ2-1
V: TRBV18
D: NA
size: NA

CDR3: CSVLSPNYGYTF
DNA: TGCAGCGTCCTCAGTCCTAACTATGGCTACACCTTC
J: TRBJ1-2
V: TRBV29-1
D: NA
size: NA

CDR3: CASSDPLRGYTF
DNA: TGTGCCAGCAGTGACCCCCTCCGGGGCTACACCTTC
J: TRBJ1-2
V: TRBV6-4
D: NA
size: NA

CDR3: CASTESNYGYTF
DNA: TGTGCCAGTACGGAGTCCAACTATGGCTACACCTTC
J: TRBJ1-2
V: TRBV19
D: NA
size: NA

CDR3: CASSLQGSSYEQYF
DNA: TGTGCCAGCAGCTTGCAGGGTTCCTCCTACGAGCAGTACTTC
J: TRBJ2-7
V: TRBV5-6
D: NA
size: NA

CDR3: CASSDRRSRTDAAFYTF
DNA: TGTGCCAGTAGCGACCGCCGATCCAGGACAGATGCTGCCTTCTACACCTTC
J: TRBJ1-2
V: TRBV19
D: NA
size: once

CDR3: CASKTAAGYEQYF
DNA: TGTGCCAGCAAAACAGCGGCGGGGTACGAGCAGTACTTC
J: TRBJ2-7
V: TRBV13
D: NA
size: once